Given below is one TCR beta chain in context. Its specificity is unknown. Amplification used 60 Vbeta primers and 13 Jbeta primers. Measured with immunoSEQ multiplex PCR; TCRdb has only the in-frame clones, and not every one. The table shows 99,000 or so clones, with around 80% occurring only once. This sample was included in a study of cytomegalovirus exposure and HLA in healthy donors. Study observations and caveats: Usually a TCR sequence was rare, but some public TCRs were found in many donors. In presence/absence analyses, roughly uniform sequencing depth across donors was assumed. The authors listed 164 TCR beta chains as cytomegalovirus-associated.

Donors showed nominal health when sampled, although they likely had unrecorded immune exposures. CDR1 and CDR2 from the germline V gene are SNHLY and FYNNEI. Trimming stripped 1 base from V and 3 bases from J, with 4 bases between. This CDR3 is built from 13 residues. Sequencing input: PBMCs. The V call is TRBV2, the J call TRBJ2-1; D remains ambiguous. This receptor was identified in a male donor in good health and CMV-seronegative. CDR3 in DNA: TGTGCCAGCAGTGAAGACAGCTACAATGAGCAGTTCTTC. Residues: CASSEDSYNEQFF.